This T cell receptor (beta chain) was recorded in a study of identical twins (dated by TCRdb to about 2016). For the study in its entirety: To test whether fetal clonotypes persist, the study used deep sequencing on TCR alpha and beta repertoires from monozygotic twins, unrelated adults of various ages, and cord blood. To rule out contamination, the twin experiments were replicated at different times with different library preparation protocols.

This clonotype occurred many times. Its antigen is not yet known. No qualities accompany the bases; no much larger clone lies one base away. Libraries were constructed by 5' RACE. The sample was run on an Illumina HiSeq 2000. Template switching introduced a universal primer binding site; the final cDNA contained a unique molecular identifier, enabling accurate counting of TCR cDNA molecules. Specific primers in the conserved constant-segment region were used to synthesize first-strand cDNA for the TCR alpha and beta chains. To control for contamination, each cDNA library was double barcoded with a SMART-Mk sample barcode plus Illumina barcodes. TruSeq adapter sequences along with Illumina sample barcodes were introduced in two successive PCR steps. The TCR alpha and beta cDNA libraries were sequenced on the Illumina HiSeq platform using custom primers. The original pipeline was this. Unique molecular identifiers were extracted from raw reads with MiGEC, and CDR3 positions were determined with MiXCR. For each individual, recombination models were inferred using an EM algorithm with the repgenHMM and IGoR tools. The analysis of shared clonotypes was done with the tcR package in R, with sharing normalized by the product of cloneset sizes. To study raw recombination free of thymic and clonal selection effects, out-of-frame nonproductive sequences were analyzed. TCRdb trimmed public reads at Q25 via fastp, called clones via MiXCR and kept in-frame beta chains. Records with the same CDR3 protein are collapsed into one entry carrying the most frequent genes and DNA. Clone size and V and J calls follow TCRdb, not the original study. Counted in this sample were fewer than 250,000 distinct CDR3 sequences; roughly 7% of them appeared once. Roughly 3.9% of the sample is taken by the ten largest.

CDR1 MGHRA and CDR2 YSYEKL were looked up in the germline V gene. Measured from the cysteine to the phenylalanine, the CDR3 is 19 residues long. This entry keeps only the CDR3 DNA: 57 bases, framed from base 1. The V end gives up 0 bases and the J end 4 bases, leaving 7 bases in the junction not matched to a gene. Results the study describes overall, beyond this receptor: Fewer insertions were carried by abundant cord blood beta clonotypes; a weaker similar trend was observed in young adult naive repertoires, while no such trend was observed in memory repertoires. Out-of-frame TCR alpha sequences shared between twins showed an excess of low generation-probability sequences compared with coincidental sharing between unrelated individuals. The excess sharing between twins in beta out-of-frame sequences was weaker because fewer shared sequences reduced the signal-to-noise ratio. Because the same donors could not be followed over many years, the conclusions relied on cross-sectional statistical analysis. Invariant T cells such as MAIT and iNKT could partly confound zero-insertion analyses, although diverse VJ usage argued against such confounding for most clonotypes. In monozygotic twins, recombination models systematically underestimated out-of-frame TCR alpha sharing, but the models matched the sharing seen between unrelated individuals.

Every donor was a healthy Caucasian. The twin cohort comprised three pairs of female monozygotic twins, all aged about 18 to 30 years. Miltenyi CD45RO+ enrichment and human naive T-cell isolation kits were used to isolate memory (CD45RO+) and naive T cells from PBMC. The same data also went into a second study, on yellow fever vaccine responses in identical twins. That second report states: The authors reported that the T cell response to vaccination in identical twins appeared partly convergent and partly personalized. Focusing on identical twins, the study followed the T cell clones that responded to the vaccine, and did so with precision.

The sequencing input was memory (CD45RO+) T cells sorted from blood. What this sample's cell subset or site label stands for: CD45RO+ enriched T cells. Recombination linked TRBV4-1 to TRBJ2-2; TRBD2 agrees with 14 junctional bases. This TCR came from a woman aged 18-30 years in good health. This receptor carries the CDR3 CASSQDLTSGRVSTGELFF. In nucleotide form, the sequence is TGCGCCAGCAGCCAAGATCTGACTAGCGGGAGGGTGAGCACCGGGGAGCTGTTTTTT.